This T cell receptor beta chain was sequenced in a study of regulatory T cells in long-lasting Graves disease. Study conclusions and caveats: The study found TRBV28, TRBJ1-2 and TRBJ2-5 favored in persistent disease. TCR diversity was lower in persistent Graves' patients than in newly diagnosed ones. It is possible that accuracy was reduced by the small size of the sample.

CDR3 length: 14 residues. CDR1 SNHLY and CDR2 FYNNEI come from the germline V gene. Trimming took 3 bases from V and 3 from J, leaving 11 bases between them. Sequencing libraries for TCR beta were prepared with iRepertoire HTBI primers and Arm-PCR of CDR3 regions. TCRdb itself ran the multiplex PCR reads through MiXCR, one entry per CDR3 protein. This table has a few hundred thousand distinct CDR3 sequences, about 20% appearing once. The sample's time point: persistent/refractory GD, antithyroid drugs over 5 years with positive TRAb. Following extraction of RNA from PBMCs, that RNA was used to make the TCR library. This clonotype was observed many times. Its antigen remains unknown.

This specimen consisted of peripheral blood mononuclear cells (PBMCs), obtained when the disease was refractory, from a patient treated with antithyroid drugs. This TCR came from a female donor with Graves disease. The gene calls are TRBV2 and TRBJ2-5; perhaps TRBD2 as D (5 bases). The CDR3 protein is CASSDFAGKETQYF. CDR3 nucleotides: TGTGCCAGCAGTGACTTTGCGGGTAAAGAGACCCAGTACTTC.